This T cell receptor (beta chain) was retrieved from a study of cytomegalovirus exposure and HLA in healthy donors. PCR used 60 Vbeta primers and 13 Jbeta primers. Clones were sequenced by immunoSEQ multiplex PCR, and TCRdb holds only the in-frame ones, with some missing. Of about 70,000 clones listed, 78% are singletons. Looked up from germline, CDR1 is PRHDT and CDR2 is FYEKMQ (reference sequence). Losses at the gene ends were 6 bases for V and 5 bases for J; bases not matched to a gene: 3. The CDR3 length is 13 residues. The sequenced sample was PBMCs. This sequence joins TRBV13 and TRBJ2-4, with 8 nucleotides matching TRBD1. This receptor was identified in a girl between 10 and 17 years old in good health and CMV-seropositive. CDR3 loop: CASRLTGENIQYF. The CDR3 DNA sequence: TGTGCCAGCAGGTTGACAGGGGAAAACATTCAGTACTTC.